These 27 T cell receptor beta chains were sequenced from one sample in a study of cytomegalovirus exposure and HLA in healthy donors. The PCR contained 60 Vbeta and 13 Jbeta primers. TCRdb's table, derived via immunoSEQ multiplex PCR, lists solely in-frame clones and lacks some. The sample has roughly 120,000 clones, roughly two thirds seen once. Sequenced input: PBMCs. Receptors originate from a man in his thirties or forties in good health and CMV-seropositive.

This clone has only one observation. The rearrangement joins TRBV6-6 to TRBJ2-1; 10 nucleotides match TRBD1. V was pared by 5 bases and J by 12 bases, with 10 bases of the junction left unmatched. CDR1 and CDR2 from the germline V gene are MNHNY and SVGAGI (reference sequence). This CDR3 comprises 14 residues. DNA for the CDR3: TGTGCCAGCAGTCCGGGACAGGGGTTGACCGGGCAGTTCTTC. Translated, it gives CASSPGQGLTGQFF.

The V call is TRBV5-8, the J call TRBJ2-7; TRBD2 matches at 8 bases. The CDR3 is made up of 15 amino acids. After removal of 4 bases from V and 0 bases from J, the junction contained 6 bases not matched to a gene. Germline V gives CDR1 SGHTS, CDR2 YDEGEE. For the CDR3, the DNA is TGTGCCAGCAGCCGGATCGGGACTAGCTCCTACGAGCAGTACTTC. Amino acid sequence: CASSRIGTSSYEQYF.

The chain joins TRBV2 to TRBJ1-4; D unresolved. This CDR3 has 12 residues. Trimming stripped 8 bases from V and 8 bases from J, with 12 bases between. Germline CDR1 SNHLY, CDR2 FYNNEI. The DNA for the CDR3 is TGTGCCAGCCGGGAGGGTGACGAAAAACTGTTTTTT. It translates to CASREGDEKLFF. Full variable domain (outside the CDR3, taken from reference TRBV2 and TRBJ1-4): EPEVTQTPSHQVTQMGQEVILRCVPISNHLYFYWYRQILGQKVEFLVSFYNNEISEKSEIFDDQFSVERPDGSNFTLKIRSTKLEDSAMYFCASREGDEKLFFGSGTQLSVL.

As for this clone: The germline gene is not matched at one end of the junction; a read error may be the cause. This chain uses TRBV7-7 with TRBJ2-5, with a weak D call TRBD1 (6 bases). Germline V gene data show CDR1 as SSHAT and CDR2 as FNYEAQ (reference sequence). This CDR3 has 13 amino acids. The CDR3 nucleotides read TGTGCTAGCAGCCAGGACAGTTCCGAGACCCAGTACTTC. It translates to CASSQDSSETQYF.

The chain employs TRBV11-2 and TRBJ2-1; maybe TRBD2 (6 bases). In germline, CDR1 is SGHAT, CDR2 FQNNGV. CDR3 size: 18 residues. Trimming shortened V by 6 bases and J by 4 bases, and 25 bases separated the two germline ends. CDR3 in amino acids: CASSLVSDPGLAYNEQFF. CDR3 sequence (DNA): TGTGCCAGCAGTCTCGTCTCCGATCCGGGACTCGCTTACAATGAGCAGTTCTTC.

The chain has TRBV29-1 and TRBJ2-3; the match to TRBD2 covers 9 bases. The V and J ends lost 8 bases and 0 bases, in that order; junction bases with no gene match: 6. The CDR3 is 14 residues long. Germline assignment: CDR1 SQVTM and CDR2 ANQGSEA. The CDR3, as DNA: TGCAGCCTTGGGCTAGCGGGGAGCACAGATACGCAGTATTTT. Its translation is CSLGLAGSTDTQYF.

The rearrangement links TRBV25-1 to TRBJ1-4, with 7 bases matching TRBD1. This CDR3 has 16 residues. V was pared by 3 bases and J by 4 bases, with 8 bases of the junction left unmatched. CDR1 MGHDK and CDR2 SYGVNS come from the germline V gene. CDR3 in amino acids: CASSEGGQVFNEKLFF. The CDR3 bases are TGTGCCAGCAGTGAGGGAGGACAGGTCTTTAATGAAAAACTGTTTTTT.

This clone was recorded a few times. This sequence joins TRBV5-1 and TRBJ1-2; possible D gene TRBD1, 6 bases. The CDR3 has 15 residues. Trimming took 2 bases from V and 2 from J, leaving 13 bases between them. The germline V gene encodes CDR1 SGHRS and CDR2 YFSETQ. The chain's CDR3 is CASSFSLQGNYGYTF. The DNA for the CDR3 is TGCGCCAGCAGCTTTTCGTTACAGGGCAACTATGGCTACACCTTC.

This clone was seen a few times. The chain recombines TRBV4-1 with TRBJ2-1; 7 positions match TRBD2. V dropped 5 bases and J dropped 4; count of bases not matched to a gene: 8. The CDR3 length is 15 residues. Germline CDR1 is MGHRA and CDR2 is YSYEKL. CDR3 nucleotides: TGCGCCAGCAGCGATAGACTAGCTGATTACAATGAGCAGTTCTTC. Amino acid sequence: CASSDRLADYNEQFF.

The chain joins TRBV7-8 to TRBJ2-1; D is perhaps TRBD2 (5 bases). CDR3 length: 14 amino acids. V was cut by 5 bases and J by 4 bases, with 12 bases left in between. Germline V CDR1 and CDR2: SGHVS, FQNEAQ. The CDR3 DNA sequence: TGTGCCAGCAGCCCGGAGGACCAGTACAATGAGCAGTTCTTC. Protein: CASSPEDQYNEQFF.

On this clone: An end of the junction does not agree with germline; a read error may underlie this. The V gene is TRBV7-9, the J gene TRBJ1-5; possibly TRBD1 for D (5 bases). CDR1 and CDR2 (germline): SEHNR, FQNEAQ (reference sequence). The CDR3 covers 15 residues. As DNA, the CDR3 is TGTTCCAGCAGCTTAGATTGGGGCAGGCCTCAGCCCCAGCATTTT. Translating it yields CSSSLDWGRPQPQHF.

The CDR3 DNA reads TGTGCCAGCAGCCCCGGACAGGCTCTCGAGCAGTACTTC. It translates to CASSPGQALEQYF. The chain is built from TRBV7-2 and TRBJ2-7, with 7 bases identical to TRBD1. The germline V gene encodes CDR1 SGHTA and CDR2 FQGNSA. CDR3 length equals 13 residues. Losses at the gene ends were 5 bases for V and 6 bases for J; bases not matched to a gene: 7.

The J gene is TRBJ1-3, the V gene TRBV28, with a tentative D call TRBD1 (6 bases). Per germline, CDR1 MDHEN and CDR2 SYDVKM. Trimming removed 4 bases at V and 2 bases at J, with 12 bases between. The CDR3 totals 15 residues. Written as DNA, the CDR3 is TGTGCCAGCAGTTGGACAGTCAATGCTGGAAACACCATATATTTT. It is translated as CASSWTVNAGNTIYF.

This sequence joins TRBV7-2 and TRBJ2-3; TRBD2 is a possible D gene (7 bases). This CDR3 is 13 amino acids long. Germline assignment: CDR1 SGHTA and CDR2 FQGNSA. The V gene lost 4 bases and the J gene lost 9 bases, with 14 bases spanning the gap. The CDR3 loop reads CASSSPGEGTQYF. As DNA, the CDR3 is TGTGCCAGCAGCTCCCCAGGGGAGGGGACGCAGTATTTT.

The chain is built from TRBV5-4 and TRBJ2-7, with 10 bases fitting TRBD2. Germline V CDR1 and CDR2: SGHNT, YYREEE (reference sequence). The length of the CDR3 is 13 residues. V lost 5 bases, J lost 3 bases, and 2 bases stayed unmatched. The CDR3 loop is CASSRTSGYEQYF. The CDR3 region has the DNA TGTGCCAGCAGTAGGACTAGCGGCTACGAGCAGTACTTC.

This clone was found once. This chain connects TRBV6-5 to TRBJ2-3; a weak D match, TRBD1 (5 bases). V lost 2 bases and J 8 bases, leaving 11 bases between the germline ends. Looked up from germline, CDR1 is MNHEY and CDR2 is SVGAGI. This CDR3 contains 13 residues. The CDR3 is CASSYDPGITQYF. CDR3 DNA: TGTGCCAGCAGTTACGATCCAGGGATTACGCAGTATTTT.

This clone was seen only a few times. CDR3 in amino acids: CASREANGGTEAFF. The CDR3 bases are TGCGCCAGCAGGGAAGCTAACGGAGGCACTGAAGCTTTCTTT. V and J are TRBV5-1 and TRBJ1-1; no definite D call. The V end lost 5 bases, the J end lost 4 bases, and 15 bases lay between the germline ends. The V gene's germline CDR1 is SGHRS and CDR2 YFSETQ. CDR3 size: 14 residues.

About this clone itself: Other DNA variants within this sample encode the same CDR3. CDR3 nucleotides: TGTGCCAGCAGCTTAACTACGGGAGGCTTCACAGATACGCAGTATTTT. Translation: CASSLTTGGFTDTQYF. This chain uses TRBV7-3 with TRBJ2-3; 7 bases map to TRBD2. V trimming: 0 bases; J trimming: 2 bases; junction bases outside the gene matches: 5. CDR3 length: 16 amino acids. Germline V gene lookup returns CDR1 SGHTA and CDR2 FQGTGA. The variable domain in full, completed from reference TRBV7-3 and TRBJ2-3, reads GAGVSQTPSNKVTEKGKYVELRCDPISGHTALYWYRQSLGQGPEFLIYFQGTGAADDSGLPNDRFFAVRPEGSVSTLKIQRTERGDSAVYLCASSLTTGGFTDTQYFGPGTRLTVL.

This sequence joins TRBV2 and TRBJ1-5, with 10 positions matching TRBD1. The CDR3 runs to 15 residues. With V trimmed by 3 bases and J by 5 bases, 4 bases remained unmatched. Germline-derived CDR1 and CDR2 are SNHLY and FYNNEI. CDR3 in DNA: TGTGCCAGCAGTGATGAGACAGGGGGCGATCAGCCCCAGCATTTT. Its protein product is CASSDETGGDQPQHF.

The rearrangement links TRBV15 to TRBJ1-5; possible D gene TRBD1, 5 bases. The germline CDR1 and CDR2 sequences are LNHNV and YYDKDF (reference sequence). V was shortened by 0 bases and J by 3 bases, with 18 bases between the two germline ends. This CDR3 is 18 amino acids long. Here the CDR3 reads CATSRDLPGRADNQPQHF. In DNA form, the CDR3 reads TGTGCCACCAGCAGAGATCTCCCCGGCAGGGCAGACAATCAGCCCCAGCATTTT.

The chain recombines TRBV2 with TRBJ2-1; TRBD2 matches at 8 bases. V dropped 7 bases and J dropped 8; count of bases not matched to a gene: 10. The CDR3 runs 14 residues. Germline CDR1 SNHLY, CDR2 FYNNEI. The CDR3 loop is CASNWGTRGDEQFF. As DNA, the CDR3 is TGTGCCAGCAATTGGGGGACTAGAGGCGATGAGCAGTTCTTC.

This chain connects TRBV9 to TRBJ2-7; D unclear. Per the germline V gene, CDR1 is SGDLS and CDR2 is YYNGEE. V lost 3 bases and J 4 bases, leaving 5 bases between the germline ends. CDR3 length: 11 residues. CDR3 in DNA: TGTGCCAGCAGCGCCGGTTACGAGCAGTACTTC. Translated: CASSAGYEQYF.

V and J are TRBV6-4 and TRBJ2-1; 7 bases fit TRBD1. V shed 8 bases and J 4 bases; nucleotides not matched to a gene: 8. This CDR3 contains 14 residues. Germline assignment: CDR1 MRHNA and CDR2 SNTAGT. The CDR3 reads CASRDRAEYNEQFF. Written as DNA, the CDR3 is TGTGCCAGCCGCGACAGGGCGGAATACAATGAGCAGTTCTTC.

The chain has TRBV4-3 and TRBJ2-7; 7 nucleotides align to TRBD2. From germline, CDR1 is LGHNA and CDR2 YSLEER. With V trimmed by 2 bases and J by 4 bases, 8 bases remained unmatched. The CDR3 is 15 amino acids. Here the CDR3 DNA reads TGCGCCAGCAGCCAACTCGGACTAGAGGGGTACGAGCAGTACTTC. Translation: CASSQLGLEGYEQYF.

This clone was recorded once. V usage is TRBV5-4 and J usage is TRBJ2-4, with no clear D. The CDR3 totals 13 residues. The V end was cut by 2 bases, the J end by 4 bases, with 7 bases between. Germline V gene lookup returns CDR1 SGHNT and CDR2 YYREEE (reference sequence). The CDR3 region has the DNA TGTGCCAGCAGCTTATCAATGAAAAACATTCAGTACTTC. The encoded protein is CASSLSMKNIQYF.

The J gene is TRBJ2-1, the V gene TRBV13, with 9 bases matching TRBD1. The CDR3 contains 18 residues. CDR1 PRHDT and CDR2 FYEKMQ come from the germline V gene (reference sequence). V was clipped by 2 bases and J by 3 bases; unmatched bases: 11. The CDR3 spells CASSLTGGPQTYYNEQFF. The CDR3 DNA follows: TGTGCCAGCAGCTTAACAGGGGGCCCTCAGACCTACTACAATGAGCAGTTCTTC. Filled out from reference TRBV13 and TRBJ2-1, the complete variable domain reads AAGVIQSPRHLIKEKRETATLKCYPIPRHDTVYWYQQGPGQDPQFLISFYEKMQSDKGSIPDRFSAQQFSDYHSELNMSSLELGDSALYFCASSLTGGPQTYYNEQFFGPGTRLTVL.

V and J are TRBV30 and TRBJ1-5; D might be TRBD1 (5 bases). The CDR3 spans 12 residues. Germline loops: CDR1 GTSNPN, CDR2 SVGIG (reference sequence). Trimming removed 1 base from V and 7 bases from J, with 8 bases in between. CDR3 region: CAWSDRGQPQHF. The DNA of the CDR3 is TGTGCCTGGAGTGATAGGGGACAGCCCCAGCATTTT.